Listed here are 2 T cell receptor beta chains from one sample, sequenced in a study of regulatory T cells in long-lasting Graves disease (dated by TCRdb to about 2021). The method behind the library was multiplex PCR. The sequencing machine was an Illumina HiSeq 4000. CDR3 regions were amplified by Arm-PCR with iRepertoire HTBI primers to construct TCR beta libraries. In TCRdb, the public reads were trimmed at Q25 with fastp and aligned with MiXCR, with productive beta chains retained. Each CDR3 protein gets just one entry, which takes the most common genes and DNA from the rows behind it. The sample yields a few hundred thousand distinct CDR3 sequences; 23% were counted once. Of the sample, approximately 28% falls within the top ten clones. This specimen's time point label, interpreted: persistent/refractory GD, antithyroid drugs over 5 years with positive TRAb. RNA was extracted from PBMCs in TRIzol for both TCR sequencing and RNA sequencing.

The sequenced sample was peripheral blood mononuclear cells (PBMCs), obtained when the disease was refractory, from a patient treated with antithyroid drugs. Source of these receptors: a female donor with Graves disease.

The chain carries TRBV7-2 and TRBJ1-3, with D unresolved. Germline V lookup: CDR1 SGHTA, CDR2 FQGNSA. This CDR3 region has 13 residues. The V and J ends lost 2 bases and 5 bases respectively, with 7 bases between them. CDR3 in DNA: TGTGCCAGCAGCTTATACCCTCGAAACACCATATATTTT. It specifies CASSLYPRNTIYF. Drawing the rest from reference TRBV7-2 and TRBJ1-3, the complete variable domain is GAGVSQSPSNKVTEKGKDVELRCDPISGHTALYWYRQSLGQGLEFLIYFQGNSAPDKSGLPSDRFSAERTGGSVSTLTIQRTQQEDSAVYLCASSLYPRNTIYFGEGSWLTVV.

This clonotype showed up many times. V usage is TRBV28 and J usage is TRBJ2-5; unclear D gene. CDR1 is MDHEN and CDR2 is SYDVKM in the germline V gene. With 2 bases removed from V and 2 bases from J, the gap between germline ends came to 6 bases. The CDR3 extends over 13 amino acids. CDR3 bases: TGTGCCAGCAGTTTAAGTATGCAAGAGACCCAGTACTTC. Translating it yields CASSLSMQETQYF. The complete variable domain, with remaining parts taken from reference TRBV28 and TRBJ2-5, reads DVKVTQSSRYLVKRTGEKVFLECVQDMDHENMFWYRQDPGLGLRLIYFSYDVKMKEKGDIPEGYSVSREKKERFSLILESASTNQTSMYLCASSLSMQETQYFGPGTRLLVL.